The T cell receptor beta chain described here comes from a study of blood T cell repertoires in COVID-19 (dated by TCRdb to the early 2020s). Turning to the overall study: Collaborator samples came from the United States, Italy and Spain and covered acute and convalescent phases of COVID-19. The material from the prospective study consisted of cDNA or gDNA derived from T cells, B-cell-depleted T cells, or PBMCs. The dataset comprised deeply sampled blood TCRbeta repertoires from subjects exposed to, actively infected with, or recovered from COVID-19. The repertoires were released in a freely available public database meant as a resource for research on the immune response to SARS-CoV-2. The samples were drawn from the first 160 participants of the ongoing ImmuneRACE study and from 950 to 1,500 subjects provided by 6 global collaborators. The sample metadata nearly always contained a de-identified subject ID, COVID-19 status, age in years and sex. Where available, HLA class I and class II types were obtained from metadata supplied by the sample provider rather than from assay-based typing. The investigation overall reported the following: The quantity of clinical and demographic metadata differed by source and by participant and was supplied without curation.

Trimming takes 6 bases off V and 1 base off J; junction bases not matched to a gene: 6. CDR1 and CDR2 are read off the germline V gene as MNHEY and SVGAGI. The CDR3 holds 15 amino acids from the cysteine to the phenylalanine. The CDR3 DNA has 45 bases and is translated from base 1. Details on this clone: The antigen it recognizes is unknown. No base qualities exist here, and no much larger clone lies one base off it.

Whole blood was collected in K2EDTA tubes by collaborating institutions according to the institutions' own protocols. For TCRbeta analysis, collaborators shipped samples in one of three forms: frozen whole blood, isolated PBMCs, or DNA extracted from either of those sample types. TCRbeta CDR3 regions were amplified from genomic DNA by means of the immunoSEQ Assay, a bias-controlled multiplex PCR. The original pipeline was this. The number of nucleated cells in each sample was estimated from the amplification of reference gene primers within the assay. To quantify the absolute abundance of each unique TCRbeta CDR3 rearrangement, sequence reads were collapsed and filtered. For each sample, productive Simpson clonality was calculated as the square root of Simpson's diversity index over productive rearrangements. This is the immuneACCESS table as TCRdb keeps it, with only in-frame sequences that have V and J called. A part of the clones is gone; compared with another copy, unresolved V genes explain less than half, and the rest is unexplained. The DNA was the basis for D and trimming; V, J and clone size are from that table. A total of fewer than 300,000 clones appear in this sample, 75% to 90% of them only once. Jointly, the top ten make up approximately 9% of the sample.

This receptor was obtained from a human donor in a cohort sampled during active COVID-19. Recombination linked TRBV6-5 to TRBJ2-1, with 7 bases in between that match TRBD1. Specimen: peripheral blood. The encoded CDR3 is CASSWDRGSYNEQFF. The sequence in DNA is TGTGCCAGCAGCTGGGACAGAGGATCCTACAATGAGCAGTTCTTC.